These 30 T cell receptor beta chains were all obtained from the same sample, sequenced in a study of blood T cell repertoires in COVID-19. Only in-frame clones appear in the TCRdb table, and some are missing; sequencing was by immunoSEQ multiplex PCR. This sample has 250,000 or so clones, with more than 75% found just once. The specimen was PBMCs or T cells enriched from blood (not recorded which). The receptors here all came from a man in his forties or fifties who had recovered from COVID-19.

This chain connects TRBV5-1 to TRBJ2-5; 8 bases are a match to TRBD2. Per the germline V gene, CDR1 is SGHRS and CDR2 is YFSETQ. This CDR3 contains 16 residues. V dropped 4 bases and J dropped 2; count of bases not matched to a gene: 10. CDR3 coding DNA: TGCGCCAGCAGCGAAGGAGCGGGGGTTGGTCAAGAGACCCAGTACTTC. This codes for CASSEGAGVGQETQYF.

This rearrangement joins TRBV7-3 to TRBJ2-1; 10 nucleotides line up with TRBD2. The CDR3 spans 13 residues. Unmatched junction bases numbered 3, after V lost 5 bases and J lost 8 bases. Per germline, CDR1 SGHTA and CDR2 FQGTGA. In nucleotides, the CDR3 is TGTGCCAGCAGCCAAGGGACTAGCGATGAGCAGTTCTTC. Its translation is CASSQGTSDEQFF. Based on the CDR3 plus reference TRBV7-3 and TRBJ2-1, the full variable domain is GAGVSQTPSNKVTEKGKYVELRCDPISGHTALYWYRQSLGQGPEFLIYFQGTGAADDSGLPNDRFFAVRPEGSVSTLKIQRTERGDSAVYLCASSQGTSDEQFFGPGTRLTVL.

This clone was recorded once. V is TRBV2 and J is TRBJ1-6; 7 bases agree with TRBD1. The CDR3 extends over 15 amino acids. The trim removed 7 bases at V and 4 bases at J, leaving 7 bases unmatched. Germline CDR1 reads SNHLY; CDR2 reads FYNNEI. The CDR3: CASIQDRNYNSPLHF. In DNA, the CDR3 is TGTGCCAGCATTCAGGACAGGAATTATAATTCACCCCTCCACTTT.

This sequence joins TRBV27 and TRBJ2-1; 9 bases match TRBD1. CDR1 is MNHEY, CDR2 SMNVEV, per germline (reference sequence). This CDR3 has 14 residues. V shed 7 bases and J 5 bases; nucleotides not matched to a gene: 6. CDR3 nucleotides: TGTGCCAGCACCGGGACAGGGTTACACAATGAGCAGTTCTTC. Its translation: CASTGTGLHNEQFF.

This clone was detected only once. The chain joins TRBV7-2 to TRBJ1-2; tentatively, D is TRBD1 (6 bases). This CDR3 comprises 13 residues. Trimming left V 5 bases short and J 10 bases short, with 17 bases between. The germline V gene has CDR1 SGHTA and CDR2 FQGNSA. The CDR3 coding sequence is TGTGCCAGCAGCCTGGGGACAAGGTCCGACTACACCTTC. It is translated as CASSLGTRSDYTF.

This clone was detected once. The V and J genes are TRBV5-4 and TRBJ2-1, with 8 bases fitting TRBD2. Germline V gene sequence: CDR1 SGHNT, CDR2 YYREEE (reference sequence). After removal of 2 bases from V and 6 bases from J, the junction contained 7 bases not matched to a gene. The CDR3 contains 15 residues. For the CDR3, the DNA is TGTGCCAGCAGCTTAAAGCGGGAGCAGGGCAATGAGCAGTTCTTC. Its protein product is CASSLKREQGNEQFF.

This clone was counted only a few times. Other nucleotide sequences in the sample specify the same CDR3. The chain combines TRBV7-2 with TRBJ2-5, with D unclear. The ends were cut back, 0 bases at V and 5 bases at J, with 4 bases in the middle. This CDR3 region has 12 residues. Germline-derived CDR1 and CDR2 are SGHTA and FQGNSA. The CDR3 sequence is CASSLARETQYF. For the CDR3, the DNA is TGTGCCAGCAGCTTAGCGCGGGAGACCCAGTACTTC.

The chain's CDR3 is CASSSGFHYGYTF. In DNA, the CDR3 is TGTGCCAGCAGTTCGGGGTTCCACTATGGCTACACCTTC. The chain joins TRBV12-3 or TRBV12-4 to TRBJ1-2; D unclear. The germline V and J ends were trimmed by 4 bases and 3 bases, with 9 bases remaining between them. The CDR3 contains 13 residues.

The V gene is TRBV12-5, the J gene TRBJ1-1; no definite D call. This CDR3 spans 12 amino acids. From germline, CDR1 is LGHNT and CDR2 FRNRAP. Trimming cost V 3 bases and J 5 bases, with 7 bases left between them. CDR3 in DNA: TGTGCTAGTGGTTTTTCGGGGACTGAAGCTTTCTTT. It is translated as CASGFSGTEAFF.

The J gene is TRBJ2-5, the V gene TRBV5-4; D unclear. Germline V CDR1 and CDR2: SGHNT, YYREEE (reference sequence). V lost 2 bases and J lost 1, with 9 bases in between. The CDR3 runs to 14 residues. CDR3 in DNA: TGTGCCAGCAGCTTCTTTCAGGCCCAAGAGACCCAGTACTTC. Protein product: CASSFFQAQETQYF.

A note on this clone: Other DNA variants within this sample encode the same CDR3. The chain recombines TRBV6-5 with TRBJ2-7, with D tentatively TRBD2 (5 bases). CDR1 is MNHEY and CDR2 is SVGAGI in the germline V gene. This CDR3 region has 12 residues. V was clipped by 6 bases and J by 0 bases, with 6 bases between them. CDR3: CASRDSSYEQYF. The CDR3 nucleotides read TGTGCCAGCAGGGACTCCTCCTACGAGCAGTACTTC.

The V gene is TRBV30, the J gene TRBJ2-5, with TRBD2 identical over 12 bases. Germline CDR1 GTSNPN, CDR2 SVGIG (reference sequence). CDR3 length equals 14 residues. V lost 4 bases, J lost 1 base, and 1 base stayed unmatched. The CDR3 sequence: CAWTSGGAQETQYF. The CDR3 region has the DNA TGTGCCTGGACTAGCGGGGGGGCCCAAGAGACCCAGTACTTC.

The rearrangement uses TRBV24-1 and TRBJ2-1; 7 bases align to TRBD2. V lost 0 bases and J lost 9; bases outside the gene matches: 10. This CDR3 is 16 amino acids long. The germline V gene has CDR1 KGHDR and CDR2 SFDVKD. The CDR3 coding sequence is TGTGCCACCAGTGATTTGGGCGCGGGAGCGGTCGGTGAGCAGTTCTTC. Protein product: CATSDLGAGAVGEQFF.

V and J are TRBV7-8 and TRBJ2-4; D is possibly TRBD2 (6 bases). The V gene lost 5 bases and the J gene lost 6 bases, with 20 bases spanning the gap. This CDR3 comprises 16 residues. Germline V gene data show CDR1 as SGHVS and CDR2 as FQNEAQ. The chain's CDR3 is CASSLRDSRRGNIQYF. The CDR3 DNA is TGTGCCAGCAGCCTCCGGGACTCAAGAAGGGGAAACATTCAGTACTTC.

The J gene is TRBJ2-5, the V gene TRBV4-3; 9 bases match TRBD1. The junction had 16 bases not matched to a gene; V was cut back by 0 bases and J by 5 bases. The CDR3 consists of 19 residues. Germline V gene sequence: CDR1 LGHNA, CDR2 YSLEER. The CDR3 nucleotides are TGCGCCAGCAGCCAAGATTTAACCATAACGACAGGGGGAAGGGAGACCCAGTACTTC. It is translated as CASSQDLTITTGGRETQYF.

The chain joins TRBV7-8 to TRBJ2-3; D may be TRBD2 (7 bases). This CDR3 is 14 amino acids long. V lost 1 base to trimming and J lost 10 bases, with 15 bases between them. Germline V CDR1 and CDR2: SGHVS, FQNEAQ. The CDR3 spells CASSLGGGRDAQYF. In DNA, the CDR3 is TGTGCCAGCAGCTTAGGGGGGGGCAGGGACGCGCAGTATTTT.

The chain recombines TRBV2 with TRBJ1-3, with a tentative D call TRBD1 (5 bases). Germline CDR1 SNHLY, CDR2 FYNNEI. Trimming removed 3 bases at V and 4 bases at J, with 10 bases between. This CDR3 comprises 14 residues. CDR3 sequence reads: CASSDWGSGNTIYF. In DNA form, the CDR3 reads TGTGCCAGCAGTGACTGGGGCTCAGGAAACACCATATATTTT.

The rearrangement links TRBV6-1 to TRBJ2-5, with D possibly TRBD1 on 6 matching bases. V lost 2 bases and J lost 5, with 24 bases in between. Germline CDR1 and CDR2: MNHNS and SASEGT. The CDR3 consists of 18 residues. CDR3 protein: CASSELPLGSGQGETQYF. The DNA of the CDR3 is TGTGCCAGCAGTGAACTCCCCCTTGGGAGCGGTCAGGGGGAGACCCAGTACTTC.

This chain uses TRBV6-5 with TRBJ2-7, with D perhaps matching TRBD2 (5 bases). The V end lost 5 bases, the J end lost 1 base, and 15 bases lay between the germline ends. The V gene's germline CDR1 is MNHEY and CDR2 SVGAGI. The CDR3 loop spans 15 amino acids. CDR3 sequence (DNA): TGTGCCAGCAGTCCCCGGGCCGGGGATTCCTACGAGCAGTACTTC. This encodes CASSPRAGDSYEQYF.

The CDR3 reads CASSATGLAGTGELFF. DNA of the CDR3: TGTGCCAGCAGCGCAACGGGCCTAGCAGGTACCGGGGAGCTGTTTTTT. The rearrangement links TRBV9 to TRBJ2-2; D perhaps matches TRBD2 (5 bases). The V and J ends lost 3 bases and 5 bases respectively, with 17 bases between them. The germline CDR1 and CDR2 sequences are SGDLS and YYNGEE. The CDR3 is 16 residues long. The whole variable domain, remainder taken from reference TRBV9 and TRBJ2-2, is DSGVTQTPKHLITATGQRVTLRCSPRSGDLSVYWYQQSLDQGLQFLIQYYNGEERAKGNILERFSAQQFPDLHSELNLSSLELGDSALYFCASSATGLAGTGELFFGEGSRLTVL.

The rearrangement joins TRBV28 to TRBJ1-2; the D is unclear. This CDR3 has 13 amino acids. The germline V gene has CDR1 MDHEN and CDR2 SYDVKM. V lost 3 bases and J 0 bases, leaving 5 bases between the germline ends. This chain's CDR3 is CASSFSANYGYTF. The DNA of the CDR3 is TGTGCCAGCAGTTTTAGTGCTAACTATGGCTACACCTTC.

This chain uses TRBV9 with TRBJ2-7, with 10 bases aligning to TRBD2. The ends lost 0 bases at V and 5 bases at J; junction bases unmatched: 8. The CDR3 totals 16 residues. In germline, CDR1 is SGDLS, CDR2 YYNGEE. CDR3 nucleotides: TGTGCCAGCAGCGTAGGTTTAGCGGGAGGAAAGAACGAGCAGTACTTC. As protein: CASSVGLAGGKNEQYF.

The chain is built from TRBV6-5 and TRBJ2-1; 10 positions agree with TRBD2. This CDR3 contains 13 residues. In germline, CDR1 is MNHEY, CDR2 SVGAGI. V shed 6 bases, J shed 6 bases, and the junction held 2 bases outside the gene matches. CDR3 protein: CASRAGGPNEQFF. In nucleotides, the CDR3 is TGTGCCAGCAGAGCGGGGGGGCCCAATGAGCAGTTCTTC.

This clone was detected only once. The gene calls are TRBV5-1 and TRBJ1-4; D remains unclear. V dropped 4 bases and J dropped 4 bases, with 8 bases sitting between them. This CDR3 has 13 residues. Germline CDR1 is SGHRS and CDR2 is YFSETQ. The CDR3 sequence is CASSGDGNEKLFF. In nucleotides, the CDR3 is TGCGCCAGCAGCGGAGACGGTAATGAAAAACTGTTTTTT.

This clone was counted only a few times. This chain connects TRBV12-3 or TRBV12-4 to TRBJ1-2, with D perhaps TRBD1 (5 bases). The CDR3 sequence is 13 residues long. V gave up 5 bases and J gave up 7 bases, with 14 bases separating them. The DNA of the CDR3 is TGTGCCAGCAGTACTAACTTCAGGGCTGGCTACACCTTC. This gives the protein CASSTNFRAGYTF.

The genes are TRBV20-1 and TRBJ1-1; no reliable D call. Germline assignment: CDR1 DFQATT and CDR2 SNEGSKA (reference sequence). The CDR3 runs to 11 residues. This CDR3 reads CSAVRSTEAFF. The CDR3 nucleotides are TGCAGCGCGGTTCGAAGCACTGAAGCTTTCTTT.

In its sample, this clone was seen a few times. The chain carries TRBV5-8 and TRBJ1-2; 7 nucleotides match TRBD1. This CDR3 has 14 amino acids. Trimming cost V 6 bases and J 4 bases; bases outside gene matches: 9. CDR1 and CDR2 (germline): SGHTS, YDEGEE. CDR3 DNA: TGTGCCAGCACCATGACAGGGATCCCCTATGGCTACACCTTC. Translating it yields CASTMTGIPYGYTF.

The chain links TRBV4-2 to TRBJ1-1; a possible D gene is TRBD1 (5 bases). Germline assignment: CDR1 LGHNA and CDR2 YNFKEQ. Trimming removed 0 bases at V and 2 bases at J, with 10 bases between. The CDR3 runs 15 residues. DNA for the CDR3: TGTGCCAGCAGCCAAGATCCAGGGATTAACACTGAAGCTTTCTTT. Translating it yields CASSQDPGINTEAFF.

The chain uses TRBV5-1 and TRBJ2-3, with a tentative D call TRBD2 (5 bases). Germline V gene lookup returns CDR1 SGHRS and CDR2 YFSETQ. Trimming took 0 bases from V and 2 from J, leaving 10 bases between them. The CDR3 is 15 amino acids. CDR3 sequence (DNA): TGCGCCAGCAGCTTGGTTCCGGGAAACACAGATACGCAGTATTTT. Protein product: CASSLVPGNTDTQYF.

This rearrangement joins TRBV29-1 to TRBJ1-5; D perhaps matches TRBD1 (6 bases). Per the germline V gene, CDR1 is SQVTM and CDR2 is ANQGSEA. This CDR3 is 13 amino acids long. V lost 5 bases, J lost 0 bases, and 8 bases lay in between. The CDR3 reads CSVRQDSNQPQHF. The DNA of the CDR3 is TGCAGCGTTAGACAGGATAGCAATCAGCCCCAGCATTTT.